This T cell receptor (beta chain) comes out of a study of T-cell reconstitution after alpha-beta-depleted transplantation in children (dated by TCRdb to 2016 to 2018). At the level of the whole study: The study quantitatively tracked T-cell immune reconstitution after TCRalphabeta/CD19-depleted allogeneic hematopoietic cell transplantation in children using TCR repertoire profiling.

Concerning this clonotype itself: The antigen it binds to is not known. Base quality data are lacking; no much larger clone is found one base away.

The treatment or condition label corresponds to: allogeneic hematopoietic cell transplantation with graft depleted of TCRalphabeta T cells and CD19 B cells. TCRalphabeta/CD19-depleted allogeneic hematopoietic cell grafts were given to the transplant recipients, all of whom were children. Library preparation used PCR. The reads were generated on an Illumina HiSeq 2500. TCR library preparation used molecular barcoding, with unique molecular identifiers applied to normalize quantification of the TCRbeta repertoire. The raw public data were reprocessed by TCRdb itself: fastp quality trimming at Q25, MiXCR clonotype calling, in-frame beta chains only. Each CDR3 protein gets just one entry, which takes the most common genes and DNA from the rows behind it. This sample has fewer than 550,000 distinct CDR3 sequences in its table, and 15% to 20% of those were observed once. The biggest ten clones account for around 30% of the sample.

Here is what the overall study found, with its caveats: The apparently early alphabetaT-cell count recovery about two months after transplant was reportedly dependent on only several hundred rapidly expanded clones derived from non-depleted graft cells. Over subsequent months, a decline in hyperexpanded clone frequencies was noted, and after one year, T-cell counts and TCRbeta diversity were mostly ascribed to newly produced T cells. In some patients, the high TCRbeta diversity seen at day 60 was put down to recipient T cells and intrathymic progenitors that had survived conditioning.

CDR1 and CDR2 are drawn from the germline V gene: SGDLS, YYNGEE. The cysteine opens and the phenylalanine closes a CDR3 of 16 amino acids. The read is trimmed to its CDR3 DNA, 48 bases read in frame from base 1. Trimming takes 0 bases off V and 1 base off J; junction bases not matched to a gene: 4. The sample here was PBMCs, mostly from graft donor cells, taken 360 days after TCRalphabeta/CD19-depleted stem cell transplant. This clonotype originated in a boy under three years old who had a stem cell transplant for Wiskott-Aldrich syndrome, so the T cells may come from the graft donor. The rearranged segments are TRBV9 and TRBJ2-3; 8 central bases correspond to TRBD1. Here the CDR3 is given as CASSVAGGGGTDTQYF. The nucleotides read TGTGCCAGCAGCGTAGCAGGGGGCGGCGGCACAGATACGCAGTATTTT.